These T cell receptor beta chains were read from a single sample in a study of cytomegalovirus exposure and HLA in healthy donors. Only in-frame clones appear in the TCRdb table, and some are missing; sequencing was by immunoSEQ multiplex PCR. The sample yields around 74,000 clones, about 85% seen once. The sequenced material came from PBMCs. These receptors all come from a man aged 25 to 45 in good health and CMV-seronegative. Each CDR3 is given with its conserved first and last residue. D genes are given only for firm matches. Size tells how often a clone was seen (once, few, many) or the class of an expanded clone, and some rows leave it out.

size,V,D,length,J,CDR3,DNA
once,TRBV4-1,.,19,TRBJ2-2,CASSHHYGGAEGPTGELFF,TGCGCCAGCAGCCACCACTACGGCGGGGCTGAGGGGCCAACCGGGGAGCTGTTTTTT
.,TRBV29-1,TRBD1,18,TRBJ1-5,CSVPSGMTGGAGNQPQHF,TGCAGCGTTCCGTCCGGAATGACAGGGGGCGCGGGGAATCAGCCCCAGCATTTT
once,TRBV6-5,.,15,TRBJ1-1,CASSYSNPASTEAFF,TGTGCCAGCAGTTACTCGAATCCTGCTAGCACTGAAGCTTTCTTT
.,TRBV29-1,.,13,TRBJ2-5,CSAAPRLGETQYF,TGCAGCGCCGCACCCAGGCTTGGAGAGACCCAGTACTTC
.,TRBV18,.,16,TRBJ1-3,CASSAGGEGSGNTIYF,TGTGCCAGCTCAGCGGGGGGAGAAGGCTCTGGAAACACCATATATTTT
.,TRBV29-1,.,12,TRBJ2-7,CSGGGGPYEQYF,TGCAGCGGGGGCGGGGGCCCCTACGAGCAGTACTTC
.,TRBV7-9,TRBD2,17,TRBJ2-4,CASSPWTSGVAKNIQYF,TGTGCCAGCAGCCCATGGACTAGCGGTGTAGCCAAAAACATTCAGTACTTC
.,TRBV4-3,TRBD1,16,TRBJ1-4,CASSHRQQGAGEKLFF,TGCGCCAGCAGCCACCGCCAACAGGGGGCCGGAGAAAAACTGTTTTTT
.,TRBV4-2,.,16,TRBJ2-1,CASSQEQGAFYNEQFF,TGTGCCAGCAGCCAAGAACAAGGGGCTTTCTACAATGAGCAGTTCTTC
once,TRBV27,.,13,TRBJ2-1,CASSPLGSNEQFF,TGTGCCAGCAGTCCGCTAGGCTCCAATGAGCAGTTCTTC
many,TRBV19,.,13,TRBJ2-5,CASRGGNGETQYF,TGTGCCAGTAGAGGGGGAAACGGGGAGACCCAGTACTTC
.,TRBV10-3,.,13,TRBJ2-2,CATSQGYTGELFF,TGTGCCACATCGCAGGGGTACACCGGGGAGCTGTTTTTT
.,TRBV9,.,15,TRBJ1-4,CASSPGMRLEEKLFF,TGTGCCAGCAGCCCCGGAATGAGACTGGAGGAAAAACTGTTTTTT
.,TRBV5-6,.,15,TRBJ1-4,CASSLGRVTNEKLFF,TGTGCCAGCAGCTTGGGGCGGGTGACTAATGAAAAACTGTTTTTT
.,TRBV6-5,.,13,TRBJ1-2,CASSYSLQGPYTF,TGTGCCAGCAGTTACTCCTTACAGGGCCCCTACACCTTC
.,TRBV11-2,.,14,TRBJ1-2,CASSLGGLNYGYTF,TGTGCCAGCAGCTTAGGCGGGCTTAACTATGGCTACACCTTC
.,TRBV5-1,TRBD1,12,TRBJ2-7,CASSPRGHEQYF,TGCGCCAGCAGCCCTAGGGGGCACGAGCAGTACTTC
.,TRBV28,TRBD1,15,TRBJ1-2,CASSPGQGADYGYTF,TGTGCCAGCAGTCCCGGACAGGGGGCAGACTATGGCTACACCTTC
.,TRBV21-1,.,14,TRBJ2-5,CASSKERTKETQYF,TGTGCCAGCAGCAAGGAACGGACTAAAGAGACCCAGTACTTC
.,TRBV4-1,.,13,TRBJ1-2,CASSLETGYGYTF,TGCGCCAGCAGCCTAGAGACGGGGTATGGCTACACCTTC
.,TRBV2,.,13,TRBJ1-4,CASSLGEGLKLFF,TGTGCCAGCAGCCTAGGCGAGGGCTTGAAACTGTTTTTT
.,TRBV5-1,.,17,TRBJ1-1,CASSLVATGLTYTEAFF,TGCGCCAGCAGCTTGGTGGCTACGGGGTTAACCTACACTGAAGCTTTCTTT
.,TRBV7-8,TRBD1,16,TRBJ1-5,CASSLGGQGSNQPQHF,TGTGCCAGCAGCTTAGGGGGACAGGGGAGCAATCAGCCCCAGCATTTT
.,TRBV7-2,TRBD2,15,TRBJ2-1,CASSYGTSGYNEQFF,TGTGCCAGCAGCTACGGGACTAGCGGCTACAATGAGCAGTTCTTC
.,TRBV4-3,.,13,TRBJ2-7,CASSQTGGGEQYF,TGCGCCAGCAGCCAAACAGGGGGGGGCGAGCAGTACTTC
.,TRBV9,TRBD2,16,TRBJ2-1,CASSLFGTSGTVEQFF,TGTGCCAGCAGCCTTTTCGGGACTAGCGGGACTGTTGAGCAGTTCTTC
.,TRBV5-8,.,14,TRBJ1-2,CASSLDGPNYGYTF,TGTGCCAGCAGCTTGGACGGTCCTAACTATGGCTACACCTTC
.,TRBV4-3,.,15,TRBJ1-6,CASSQDWGLNSPLHF,TGCGCCAGCAGCCAAGATTGGGGCCTTAATTCACCCCTCCACTTT
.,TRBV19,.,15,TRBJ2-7,CASSIGPGESYEQYF,TGTGCCAGTAGTATAGGACCCGGGGAGAGCTACGAGCAGTACTTC
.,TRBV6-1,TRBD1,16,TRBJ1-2,CASSGTGGGVGYGYTF,TGTGCCAGCAGTGGGACAGGGGGCGGAGTAGGCTATGGCTACACCTTC
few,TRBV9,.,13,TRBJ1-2,CASSWSGDRGYTF,TGTGCCAGCAGTTGGTCAGGCGACCGGGGCTACACCTTC
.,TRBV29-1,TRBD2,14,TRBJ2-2,CSVWSSGEAGELFF,TGCAGCGTTTGGTCTAGCGGGGAGGCCGGGGAGCTGTTTTTT
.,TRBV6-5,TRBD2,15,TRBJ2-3,CASRKRLGGGDTQYF,TGTGCCAGCAGAAAAAGACTCGGGGGAGGGGATACGCAGTATTTT
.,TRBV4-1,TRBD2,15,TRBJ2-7,CASSQAAGGPYEQYF,TGCGCCAGCAGCCAAGCGGCGGGGGGGCCCTACGAGCAGTACTTC
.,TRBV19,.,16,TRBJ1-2,CASSILQRKRVYGYTF,TGTGCCAGTAGTATTTTACAAAGGAAGAGGGTGTATGGCTACACCTTC
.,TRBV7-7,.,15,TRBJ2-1,CASSLGTSHDNEQFF,TGTGCTAGCAGCTTAGGGACAAGCCATGACAATGAGCAGTTCTTC
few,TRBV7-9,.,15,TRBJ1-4,CASSLPGGAGEKLFF,TGTGCCAGCAGCCTCCCCGGAGGGGCAGGAGAAAAACTGTTTTTT
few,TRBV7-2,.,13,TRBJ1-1,CASSSDRNTEAFF,TGTGCCAGCAGTTCCGACAGGAACACTGAAGCTTTCTTT
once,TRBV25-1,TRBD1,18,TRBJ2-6,CASSPTPGGYSGANVLTF,TGTGCCAGCAGTCCCACGCCAGGGGGCTACTCTGGGGCCAACGTCCTGACTTTC
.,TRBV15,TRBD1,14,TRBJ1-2,CATSTTGQNYGYTF,TGTGCCACCAGCACCACGGGACAGAATTATGGCTACACCTTC
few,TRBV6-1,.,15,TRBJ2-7,CASSEAWGVPYEQYF,TGTGCCAGCAGTGAAGCTTGGGGGGTTCCCTACGAGCAGTACTTC
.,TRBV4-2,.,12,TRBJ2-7,CASSQESREQYF,TGTGCCAGCAGCCAAGAGTCGAGAGAGCAGTACTTC
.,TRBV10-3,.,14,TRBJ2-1,CAISEPDRYNEQFF,TGTGCCATCAGTGAGCCGGACAGATACAATGAGCAGTTCTTC
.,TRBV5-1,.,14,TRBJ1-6,CASSARNGVSPLHF,TGCGCCAGCAGCGCGAGGAACGGGGTGTCACCCCTCCACTTT